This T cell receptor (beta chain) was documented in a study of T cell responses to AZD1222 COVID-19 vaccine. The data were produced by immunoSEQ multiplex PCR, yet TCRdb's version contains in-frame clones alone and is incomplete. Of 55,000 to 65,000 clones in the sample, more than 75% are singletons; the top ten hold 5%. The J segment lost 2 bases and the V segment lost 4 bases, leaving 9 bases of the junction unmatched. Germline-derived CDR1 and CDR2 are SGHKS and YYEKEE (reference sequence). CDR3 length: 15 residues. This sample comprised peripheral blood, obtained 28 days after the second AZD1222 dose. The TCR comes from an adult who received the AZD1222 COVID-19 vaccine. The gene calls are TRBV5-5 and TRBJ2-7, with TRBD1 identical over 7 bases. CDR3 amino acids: CASSPTGTATYEQYF. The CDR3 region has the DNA TGTGCCAGCAGCCCCACCGGGACAGCCACCTACGAGCAGTACTTC.